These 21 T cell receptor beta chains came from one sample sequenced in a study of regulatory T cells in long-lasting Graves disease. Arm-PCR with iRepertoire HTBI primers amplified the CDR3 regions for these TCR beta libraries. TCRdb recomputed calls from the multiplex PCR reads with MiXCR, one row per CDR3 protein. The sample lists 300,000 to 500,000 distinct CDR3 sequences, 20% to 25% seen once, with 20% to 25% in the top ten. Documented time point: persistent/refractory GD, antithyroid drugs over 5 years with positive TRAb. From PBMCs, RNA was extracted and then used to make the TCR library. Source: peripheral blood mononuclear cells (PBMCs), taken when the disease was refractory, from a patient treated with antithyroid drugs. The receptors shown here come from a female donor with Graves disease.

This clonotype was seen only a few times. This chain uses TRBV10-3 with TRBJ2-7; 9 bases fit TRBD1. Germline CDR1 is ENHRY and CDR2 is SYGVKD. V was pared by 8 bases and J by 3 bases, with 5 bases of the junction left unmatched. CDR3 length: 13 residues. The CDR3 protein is CAIAGQGLYEQYF. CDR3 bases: TGTGCCATCGCCGGACAGGGGCTCTACGAGCAGTACTTC.

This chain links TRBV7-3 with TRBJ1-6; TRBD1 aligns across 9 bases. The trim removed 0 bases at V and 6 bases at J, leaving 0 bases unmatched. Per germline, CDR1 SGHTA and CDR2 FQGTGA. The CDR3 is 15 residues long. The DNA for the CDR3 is TGTGCCAGCAGCTTAACGGGACAGGGTAATTCACCCCTCCACTTT. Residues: CASSLTGQGNSPLHF. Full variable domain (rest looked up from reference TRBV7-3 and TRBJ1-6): GAGVSQTPSNKVTEKGKYVELRCDPISGHTALYWYRQSLGQGPEFLIYFQGTGAADDSGLPNDRFFAVRPEGSVSTLKIQRTERGDSAVYLCASSLTGQGNSPLHFGNGTRLTVT.

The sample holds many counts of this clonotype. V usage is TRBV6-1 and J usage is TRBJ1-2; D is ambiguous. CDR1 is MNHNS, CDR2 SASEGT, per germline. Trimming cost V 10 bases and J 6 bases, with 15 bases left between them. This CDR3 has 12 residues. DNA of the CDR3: TGTGCCATCCGCGAGATCGGGGATGGCTACACCTTC. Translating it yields CAIREIGDGYTF.

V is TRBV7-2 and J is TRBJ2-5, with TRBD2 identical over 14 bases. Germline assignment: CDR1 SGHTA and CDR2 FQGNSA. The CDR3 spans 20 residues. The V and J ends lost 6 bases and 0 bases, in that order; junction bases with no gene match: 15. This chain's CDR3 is CASSDLSGLAGGRYQETQYF. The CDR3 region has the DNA TGTGCCAGCAGTGACCTCTCCGGACTAGCGGGAGGACGGTACCAAGAGACCCAGTACTTC.

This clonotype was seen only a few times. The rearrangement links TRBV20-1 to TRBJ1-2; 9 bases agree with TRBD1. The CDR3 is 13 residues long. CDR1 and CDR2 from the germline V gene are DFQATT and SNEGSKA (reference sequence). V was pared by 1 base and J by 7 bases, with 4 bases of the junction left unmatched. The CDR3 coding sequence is TGCAGTGCTAGAGCCGACAGGGGGAGTGGCTACACCTTC. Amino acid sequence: CSARADRGSGYTF.

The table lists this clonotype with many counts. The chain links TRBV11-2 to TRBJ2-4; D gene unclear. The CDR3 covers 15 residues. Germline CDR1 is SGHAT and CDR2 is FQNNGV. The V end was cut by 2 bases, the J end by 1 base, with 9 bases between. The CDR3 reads CASSLSFEAKNIQYF. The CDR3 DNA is TGTGCCAGCAGCTTAAGTTTTGAGGCCAAAAACATTCAGTACTTC.

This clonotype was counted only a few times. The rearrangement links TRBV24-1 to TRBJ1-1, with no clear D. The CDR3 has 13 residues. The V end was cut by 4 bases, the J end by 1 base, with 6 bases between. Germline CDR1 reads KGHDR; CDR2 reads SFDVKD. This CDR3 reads CATSEGANTEAFF. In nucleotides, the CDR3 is TGTGCCACCAGTGAGGGCGCGAACACTGAAGCTTTCTTT.

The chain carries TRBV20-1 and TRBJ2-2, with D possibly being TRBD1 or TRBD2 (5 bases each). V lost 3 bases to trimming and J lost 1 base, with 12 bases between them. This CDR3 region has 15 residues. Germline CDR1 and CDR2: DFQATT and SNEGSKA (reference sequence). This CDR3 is CSARVGTVNTGELFF. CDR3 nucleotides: TGCAGTGCTAGGGTGGGGACGGTGAACACCGGGGAGCTGTTTTTT.

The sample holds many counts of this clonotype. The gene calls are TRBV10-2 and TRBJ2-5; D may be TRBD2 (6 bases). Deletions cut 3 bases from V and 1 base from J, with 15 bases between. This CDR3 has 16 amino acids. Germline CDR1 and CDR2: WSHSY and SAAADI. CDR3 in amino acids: CASSEGRISGQETQYF. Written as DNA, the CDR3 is TGCGCCAGCAGTGAAGGAAGGATTAGCGGCCAAGAGACCCAGTACTTC.

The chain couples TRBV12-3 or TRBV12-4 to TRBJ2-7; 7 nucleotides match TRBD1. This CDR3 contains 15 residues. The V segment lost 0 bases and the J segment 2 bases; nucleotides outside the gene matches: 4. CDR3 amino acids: CASSLAPGTAYEQYF. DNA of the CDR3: TGTGCCAGCAGTTTAGCGCCAGGGACAGCCTACGAGCAGTACTTC.

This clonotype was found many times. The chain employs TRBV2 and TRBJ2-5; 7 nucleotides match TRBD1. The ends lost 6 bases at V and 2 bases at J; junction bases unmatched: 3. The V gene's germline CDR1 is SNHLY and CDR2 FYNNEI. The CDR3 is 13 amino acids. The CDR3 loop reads CASSTDRQETQYF. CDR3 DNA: TGTGCCAGCAGCACGGACAGGCAAGAGACCCAGTACTTC.

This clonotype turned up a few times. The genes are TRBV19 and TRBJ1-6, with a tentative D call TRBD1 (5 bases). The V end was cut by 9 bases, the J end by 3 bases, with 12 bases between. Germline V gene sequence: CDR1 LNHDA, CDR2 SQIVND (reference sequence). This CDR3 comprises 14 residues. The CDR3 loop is CASLPGSYNSPLHF. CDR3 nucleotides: TGTGCCAGCCTACCAGGGAGCTATAATTCACCCCTCCACTTT.

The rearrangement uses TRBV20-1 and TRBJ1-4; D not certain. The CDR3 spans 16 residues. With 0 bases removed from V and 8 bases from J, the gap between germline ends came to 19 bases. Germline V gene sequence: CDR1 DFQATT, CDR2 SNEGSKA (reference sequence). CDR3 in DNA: TGCAGTGCTAGAGATGGTAAGAGGTGGACGGAAGAAAAACTGTTTTTT. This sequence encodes CSARDGKRWTEEKLFF.

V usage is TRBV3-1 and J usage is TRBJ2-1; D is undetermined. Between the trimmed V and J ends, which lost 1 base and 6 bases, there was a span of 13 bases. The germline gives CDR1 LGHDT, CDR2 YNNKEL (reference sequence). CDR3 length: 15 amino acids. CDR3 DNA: TGTGCCAGCAGCCAAGGTTCCTCCCGGGTCAATGAGCAGTTCTTC. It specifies CASSQGSSRVNEQFF.

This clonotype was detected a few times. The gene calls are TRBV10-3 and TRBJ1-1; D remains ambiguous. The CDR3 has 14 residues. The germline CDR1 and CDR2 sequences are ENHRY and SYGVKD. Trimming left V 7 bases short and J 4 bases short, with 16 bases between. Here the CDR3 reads CAINRTGISTEAFF. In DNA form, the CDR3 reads TGTGCCATCAACCGGACTGGAATTAGCACTGAAGCTTTCTTT.

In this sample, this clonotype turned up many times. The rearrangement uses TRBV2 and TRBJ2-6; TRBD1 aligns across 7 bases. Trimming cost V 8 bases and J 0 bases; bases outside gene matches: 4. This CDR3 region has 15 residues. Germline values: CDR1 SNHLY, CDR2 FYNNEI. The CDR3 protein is CASSRQGSGANVLTF. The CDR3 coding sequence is TGTGCCAGCTCTCGACAGGGCTCTGGGGCCAACGTCCTGACTTTC.

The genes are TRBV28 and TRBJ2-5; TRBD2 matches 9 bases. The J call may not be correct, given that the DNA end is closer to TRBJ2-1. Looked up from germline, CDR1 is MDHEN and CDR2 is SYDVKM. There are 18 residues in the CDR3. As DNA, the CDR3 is TGTGCCAGCAACGCCATCCCAGGGAGGGAAGCGGGAGGCGATGAGCAGTTCTTC. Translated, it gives CASNAIPGREAGGDEQFF.

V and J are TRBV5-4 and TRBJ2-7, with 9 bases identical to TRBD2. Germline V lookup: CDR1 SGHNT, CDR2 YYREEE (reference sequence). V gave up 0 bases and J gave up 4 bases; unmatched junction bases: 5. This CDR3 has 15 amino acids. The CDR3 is CASSLGLAELYEQYF. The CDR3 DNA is TGTGCCAGCAGCTTGGGACTAGCGGAATTATACGAGCAGTACTTC. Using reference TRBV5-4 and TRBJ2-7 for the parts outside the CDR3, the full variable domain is ETGVTQSPTHLIKTRGQQVTLRCSSQSGHNTVSWYQQALGQGPQFIFQYYREEENGRGNFPPRFSGLQFPNYSSELNVNALELDDSALYLCASSLGLAELYEQYFGPGTRLTVT.

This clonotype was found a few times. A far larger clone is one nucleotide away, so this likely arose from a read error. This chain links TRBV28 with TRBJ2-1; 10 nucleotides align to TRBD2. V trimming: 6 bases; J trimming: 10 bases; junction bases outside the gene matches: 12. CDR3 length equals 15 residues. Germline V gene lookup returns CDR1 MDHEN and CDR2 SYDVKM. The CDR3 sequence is CASRGSGGAWDEQFF. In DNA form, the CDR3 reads TGTGCCAGCAGGGGAAGCGGGGGGGCTTGGGACGAGCAGTTCTTC.

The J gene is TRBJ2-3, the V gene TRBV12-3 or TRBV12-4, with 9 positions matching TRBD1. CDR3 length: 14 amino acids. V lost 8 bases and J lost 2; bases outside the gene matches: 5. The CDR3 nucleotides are TGTGCCAGCGGCCGGGACAGGGACACAGATACGCAGTATTTT. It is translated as CASGRDRDTDTQYF.

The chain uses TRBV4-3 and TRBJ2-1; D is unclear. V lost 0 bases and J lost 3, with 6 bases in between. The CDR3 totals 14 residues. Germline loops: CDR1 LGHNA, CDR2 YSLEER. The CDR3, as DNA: TGCGCCAGCAGCCAAGATAGGCTCTACAATGAGCAGTTCTTC. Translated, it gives CASSQDRLYNEQFF.